This TCR beta chain comes out of a study of T-cell memory formation after mild COVID-19. Study results and limitations: Clones shrinking between day 15 and 85 showed a balanced CD4/CD8 split, and those that grew later tilted toward CD4+. Cross-reactive memory appears to have joined, as suggested by some responding clones showing up in pre-infection memory. Chiefly within CM and EM were the contracting CD4+ clones; CD8+ ones were within EMRA.

J gave up 8 bases and V 3 bases, and 12 bases lay outside the gene matches. From germline, CDR1 is KGHSH and CDR2 LQKENI. The CDR3 covers 15 residues. The TCR alpha and TCR beta cDNA libraries, bearing sample barcodes and UMIs, were generated by 5'RACE using constant-segment primers. TCRdb passed the 5' RACE reads through MiXCR, listing each CDR3 protein once. The sample contains approximately 210,000 distinct CDR3 sequences, around 20% of which appear only once. Of note for this clonotype: Its target is unknown.

The V call is TRBV18, the J call TRBJ1-2, with 7 bases lining up with TRBD1. Sequenced sample: PBMCs or a T cell subset sorted from them (not recorded which). The receptor's source is an adult woman who had mild COVID-19 (a few samples of this study predate the infection). Cell type and time point are not known. The CDR3 nucleotides are TGTGCCAGCTCACCGAATAGACAGGGACCTCCCGGCTACACCTTC. Translation: CASSPNRQGPPGYTF.